This T cell receptor beta chain was observed in a study of shared clonotypes between healthy human individuals. At the level of the study: Aged between 18 and 49, the donors were a couple of women and a few men.

Only CD45RO-negative cells positively selected for CCR7 counted as naive CD8 cells, so terminally differentiated effector memory CD45RA+ cells were excluded. Study-wide results and limits: Memory subsets generally showed smaller estimated richness than naive subsets did.

Here immunoSEQ multiplex PCR was the method, and the copy in TCRdb shows in-frame clones only, minus some. Of 700,000 to 950,000 clones in the sample, about 96% are singletons; the top ten hold under 0.3%. CDR1 is SGHNT and CDR2 is YYREEE in the germline V gene (reference sequence). V lost 4 bases to trimming and J lost 4 bases; unmatched junction nucleotides: 6. The CDR3 spans 14 residues. Comment on this clone: Its matching antigen is unknown.

The receptor's source is a young man in good health. This chain uses TRBV5-4 with TRBJ2-7; 9 bases align to TRBD1. The material sequenced was naive CD8+ T cells sorted from blood. The CDR3 is CASSLGTGLYEQYF. CDR3 DNA: TGTGCCAGCAGCCTAGGGACAGGGTTGTACGAGCAGTACTTC.